This T cell receptor beta chain originates from a study of blood T cell repertoires in COVID-19. Study as a whole: Sites in the United States, Italy and Spain provided acute and convalescent COVID-19 samples.

The germline gives CDR1 LGHDT, CDR2 YNNKEL (reference sequence). The CDR3 is 14 residues long. V was shortened by 2 bases and J by 1 base, with 8 bases between the two germline ends. In the authors' methods: Nucleated cell counts were estimated from reference gene primer amplification. The protocol was immunoSEQ multiplex PCR, while the TCRdb copy is restricted to in-frame clones and leaves out a portion. V and J calls and clone size are copied from that table; D and trimming were computed from the DNA. This sample carries about 69,000 clones, approximately 83% of them seen once, and the ten largest clones take 2.5% to 3%.

The sample was peripheral blood. The TCR comes from an elderly man with acute or convalescent COVID-19. The chain joins TRBV3-1 (or the pseudogene TRBV3-2) to TRBJ2-5; unclear D gene. The CDR3 region has the DNA TGTGCCAGCAGCCAATCCGTGGCCCAAGAGACCCAGTACTTC. Residues: CASSQSVAQETQYF.